This passage covers 29 T cell receptor beta chains from one sample sequenced in a study of shared clonotypes between healthy human individuals. CD45RO-negative, CCR7-positively selected cells formed the naive CD8 fraction, excluding terminally differentiated effector memory CD45RA+ cells. The table came from immunoSEQ multiplex PCR; TCRdb's copy has only in-frame clones and leaves some out. The sample contains about 1,800,000 clones, less than 95% of which appear only once. Sequenced input: naive CD8+ T cells sorted from blood. The source is a young man in good health.

Only one count was recorded for this clone. The chain joins TRBV4-1 to TRBJ2-2, with TRBD1 matching over 9 bases. This CDR3 has 15 amino acids. The germline CDR1 and CDR2 sequences are MGHRA and YSYEKL. J gave up 5 bases and V 4 bases, and 5 bases lay outside the gene matches. The CDR3 region has the DNA TGCGCCAGCAGCCTGACAGGGGGTCTAACCGGGGAGCTGTTTTTT. Protein: CASSLTGGLTGELFF.

V gene TRBV2 combines with J gene TRBJ1-3; TRBD1 might be the D (6 bases). Germline V gives CDR1 SNHLY, CDR2 FYNNEI. The length of the CDR3 is 15 residues. The V and J ends lost 5 bases and 1 base respectively, with 12 bases between them. The CDR3 DNA reads as TGTGCCAGCAGTACCGGGGGCGCGTCTGGAAACACCATATATTTT. As protein: CASSTGGASGNTIYF.

The chain recombines TRBV19 with TRBJ2-7; a possible D gene is TRBD1 (6 bases). Germline V CDR1 and CDR2: LNHDA, SQIVND (reference sequence). V was trimmed by 6 bases and J by 3 bases, leaving 18 bases between them. This CDR3 comprises 15 residues. This CDR3 is CASSKDRSGYYEQYF. DNA for the CDR3: TGTGCCAGTAGCAAAGACAGGTCAGGATACTACGAGCAGTACTTC.

This chain links TRBV7-6 with TRBJ2-5; D perhaps matches TRBD2 (5 bases). There are 15 residues in the CDR3. Germline V gene data show CDR1 as SGHVS and CDR2 as FNYEAQ. Trimming removed 1 base from V and 4 bases from J, with 13 bases in between. The CDR3 bases are TGTGCCAGCAGCTTAGGTGAGGGTCCCGGAGAGACCCAGTACTTC. Encoded protein: CASSLGEGPGETQYF.

This sequence joins TRBV19 and TRBJ2-1, with a possible D match to TRBD1 (5 bases). CDR3 length equals 13 residues. Germline V CDR1 and CDR2: LNHDA, SQIVND (reference sequence). The V end lost 6 bases, the J end lost 4 bases, and 10 bases lay between the germline ends. The CDR3 region is CASRPDIYNEQFF. The CDR3 DNA follows: TGTGCCAGTAGACCGGACATATACAATGAGCAGTTCTTC. Complete variable domain (other parts from reference TRBV19 and TRBJ2-1): DGGITQSPKYLFRKEGQNVTLSCEQNLNHDAMYWYRQDPGQGLRLIYYSQIVNDFQKGDIAEGYSVSREKKESFPLTVTSAQKNPTAFYLCASRPDIYNEQFFGPGTRLTVL.

V is TRBV4-1 and J is TRBJ2-7, with TRBD1 identical over 7 bases. This CDR3 is built from 13 residues. The J segment lost 2 bases and the V segment lost 10 bases, leaving 8 bases of the junction unmatched. Germline CDR1 is MGHRA and CDR2 is YSYEKL. The DNA for the CDR3 is TGCGCCACTTCGGACAGGATCGCCTACGAGCAGTACTTC. It encodes CATSDRIAYEQYF.

The chain carries TRBV6-6 and TRBJ1-1; D not certain. The CDR3 covers 12 residues. Germline values: CDR1 MNHNY, CDR2 SVGAGI (reference sequence). V lost 8 bases and J lost 1, with 8 bases in between. The CDR3 loop is CASGLQNTEAFF. The CDR3 nucleotides are TGTGCCAGCGGGCTCCAGAACACTGAAGCTTTCTTT.

This sequence joins TRBV2 and TRBJ2-5; 8 nucleotides agree with TRBD2. CDR1 is SNHLY, CDR2 FYNNEI, per germline. The V segment lost 2 bases and the J segment 1 base; nucleotides outside the gene matches: 3. CDR3 length: 15 amino acids. The CDR3 DNA sequence: TGTGCCAGCAGTGAATTAGCGGGGCGCCAAGAGACCCAGTACTTC. Amino acid sequence: CASSELAGRQETQYF.

This chain connects TRBV4-3 to TRBJ2-4, with no clear D. The CDR3 has 16 residues. The germline V gene has CDR1 LGHNA and CDR2 YSLEER. The V end was cut by 0 bases, the J end by 1 base, with 10 bases between. The DNA of the CDR3 is TGCGCCAGCAGCCAAGAGTCCGGTGGGGCCAAAAACATTCAGTACTTC. This gives the protein CASSQESGGAKNIQYF.

With respect to this clone: Other DNA sequences of this sample code for an identical CDR3. The chain recombines TRBV6-5 with TRBJ2-1; TRBD1 might be the D (7 bases). Trimming left V 0 bases short and J 3 bases short, with 12 bases between. Per germline, CDR1 MNHEY and CDR2 SVGAGI. The CDR3 is 16 amino acids. In nucleotides, the CDR3 is TGTGCCAGCAGTTACTCAACAGGGGAGGTCTACAATGAGCAGTTCTTC. It specifies CASSYSTGEVYNEQFF.

This clone was counted a single time. The gene calls are TRBV4-1 and TRBJ2-5; 10 nucleotides agree with TRBD1. Germline CDR1 reads MGHRA; CDR2 reads YSYEKL. This CDR3 spans 17 amino acids. J gave up 4 bases and V 1 base, and 9 bases lay outside the gene matches. In nucleotides, the CDR3 is TGCGCCAGCAGCCAAGTCCAGGGACAGGGGCGTCGAGAGACCCAGTACTTC. It encodes CASSQVQGQGRRETQYF.

The V call is TRBV6-1, the J call TRBJ1-1; D possibly corresponds to TRBD1 (6 bases). Trimming removed 9 bases at V and 0 bases at J, with 14 bases between. The CDR3 runs to 14 residues. The germline gives CDR1 MNHNS, CDR2 SASEGT. CDR3 in DNA: TGTGCCAGTAGACAGGCGGGCATGAACACTGAAGCTTTCTTT. This translates into CASRQAGMNTEAFF.

V gene TRBV19 combines with J gene TRBJ1-5; D possibly corresponds to TRBD1 (5 bases). Germline V lookup: CDR1 LNHDA, CDR2 SQIVND (reference sequence). This CDR3 contains 14 residues. The ends were cut back, 7 bases at V and 4 bases at J, with 14 bases in the middle. In DNA, the CDR3 is TGTGCCAGTATGATGACAGAGGAGAATCAGCCCCAGCATTTT. Translating it yields CASMMTEENQPQHF.

The chain recombines TRBV4-1 with TRBJ2-7, with D unresolved. CDR3 length equals 15 residues. Germline V CDR1 and CDR2: MGHRA, YSYEKL. V lost 2 bases to trimming and J lost 2 bases, with 13 bases between them. The CDR3 DNA is TGCGCCAGCAGCCAAAGCCCGACTGTTACCTACGAGCAGTACTTC. Protein product: CASSQSPTVTYEQYF.

The CDR3 protein is CASSGVVAGWSETQYF. In DNA form, the CDR3 reads TGTGCCAGCAGCGGAGTAGTAGCGGGATGGTCAGAGACCCAGTACTTC. The J gene is TRBJ2-5, the V gene TRBV9, with TRBD2 matching 8 bases. Germline CDR1 is SGDLS and CDR2 is YYNGEE. V was pared by 3 bases and J by 4 bases, with 11 bases of the junction left unmatched. The CDR3 runs to 16 residues.

The chain links TRBV13 to TRBJ2-7, with 11 bases fitting TRBD1. CDR3 length: 15 residues. The ends lost 5 bases at V and 4 bases at J; junction bases unmatched: 7. CDR1 and CDR2 (germline): PRHDT, FYEKMQ (reference sequence). CDR3 in amino acids: CASSGWTGGIYEQYF. CDR3 sequence (DNA): TGTGCCAGCAGCGGCTGGACAGGGGGCATTTACGAGCAGTACTTC.

V gene TRBV28 combines with J gene TRBJ2-5, with TRBD1 matching 10 bases. This CDR3 has 14 residues. V shed 5 bases, J shed 9 bases, and the junction held 9 bases outside the gene matches. CDR1 and CDR2 from the germline V gene are MDHEN and SYDVKM. This CDR3 is CASSPGTGAWAQYF. In nucleotides, the CDR3 is TGTGCCAGCAGTCCCGGGACAGGGGCATGGGCCCAGTACTTC.

The gene calls are TRBV7-2 and TRBJ2-1, with 7 bases aligning to TRBD1. Germline V gene lookup returns CDR1 SGHTA and CDR2 FQGNSA. The junction had 12 bases not matched to a gene; V was cut back by 1 base and J by 3 bases. This CDR3 has 18 residues. CDR3 residues: CASSLGDRTRNLYNEQFF. The CDR3 DNA is TGTGCCAGCAGCTTAGGGGACAGAACTAGGAATCTCTACAATGAGCAGTTCTTC.

The CDR3 reads CASSSMSVAESLEQYF. CDR3 in DNA: TGTGCCAGCAGTTCGATGTCTGTAGCGGAATCGCTCGAGCAGTACTTC. The chain is built from TRBV27 and TRBJ2-7; perhaps TRBD2 as D (6 bases). CDR1 is MNHEY, CDR2 SMNVEV, per germline (reference sequence). With 4 bases removed from V and 6 bases from J, the gap between germline ends came to 22 bases. This CDR3 comprises 16 residues.

This clone appeared a few times. The V and J genes are TRBV13 and TRBJ2-7; D uncertain. The CDR3 covers 12 residues. Germline V gene lookup returns CDR1 PRHDT and CDR2 FYEKMQ (reference sequence). V shed 6 bases and J shed 5 bases, with 11 bases lying between them. CDR3 sequence: CASSLGTDEQYF. The CDR3 bases are TGTGCCAGCAGTCTTGGAACGGACGAGCAGTACTTC. Variable domain in full (rest from reference TRBV13 and TRBJ2-7): AAGVIQSPRHLIKEKRETATLKCYPIPRHDTVYWYQQGPGQDPQFLISFYEKMQSDKGSIPDRFSAQQFSDYHSELNMSSLELGDSALYFCASSLGTDEQYFGPGTRLTVT.

The chain employs TRBV7-9 and TRBJ1-3, with D possibly being TRBD1 (6 bases). The CDR3 sequence is 15 residues long. Trimming took 4 bases from V and 0 from J, leaving 10 bases between them. Looked up from germline, CDR1 is SEHNR and CDR2 is FQNEAQ (reference sequence). The CDR3 DNA is TGTGCCAGCAGCTCACGGACAGTCTCTGGAAACACCATATATTTT. Translation gives CASSSRTVSGNTIYF.

The CDR3 DNA follows: TGTGCCAGCAGCCTTAGTGGCGGGAGTGGGTACGAGCAGTACTTC. Translated, it gives CASSLSGGSGYEQYF. This chain links TRBV27 with TRBJ2-7; TRBD2 matches at 7 bases. From germline, CDR1 is MNHEY and CDR2 SMNVEV (reference sequence). V was pared by 6 bases and J by 4 bases, with 12 bases of the junction left unmatched. The CDR3 is 15 amino acids.

The rearrangement links TRBV7-9 to TRBJ1-4; perhaps TRBD1 as D (5 bases). V was shortened by 6 bases and J by 4 bases, with 12 bases between the two germline ends. The CDR3 contains 14 residues. The germline gives CDR1 SEHNR, CDR2 FQNEAQ (reference sequence). The CDR3 nucleotides read TGTGCCAGCAGATCCGACAGCATTAATGAAAAACTGTTTTTT. Encoded protein: CASRSDSINEKLFF.

Comment on this clone: A much larger clone differs by one base, so this may be a read error. The sample carries other DNA sequences with the same CDR3. CDR3 region: CASSSDYEQYF. The CDR3 DNA follows: TGTGCCAGCAGCTCAGACTACGAGCAGTACTTC. The V call is TRBV7-9, the J call TRBJ2-7; D unresolved. Germline V gene sequence: CDR1 SEHNR, CDR2 FQNEAQ (reference sequence). This CDR3 spans 11 amino acids. The V and J ends lost 4 bases and 3 bases respectively, with 4 bases between them.

The J gene is TRBJ1-6, the V gene TRBV5-4; D is uncertain. This CDR3 is built from 14 residues. Trimming removed 0 bases at V and 3 bases at J, with 4 bases between. Germline V gene data show CDR1 as SGHNT and CDR2 as YYREEE (reference sequence). The CDR3 region has the DNA TGTGCCAGCAGCTTGGACAGCTATAATTCACCCCTCCACTTT. Encoded protein: CASSLDSYNSPLHF. Drawing the rest from reference TRBV5-4 and TRBJ1-6, the complete variable domain is ETGVTQSPTHLIKTRGQQVTLRCSSQSGHNTVSWYQQALGQGPQFIFQYYREEENGRGNFPPRFSGLQFPNYSSELNVNALELDDSALYLCASSLDSYNSPLHFGNGTRLTVT.

This clone was counted a few times. The genes are TRBV6-5 and TRBJ1-5, with 9 bases aligning to TRBD1. V shed 2 bases, J shed 16 bases, and the junction held 9 bases outside the gene matches. In germline, CDR1 is MNHEY, CDR2 SVGAGI. CDR3 length: 13 residues. CDR3 DNA: TGTGCCAGCAGTTACGGCACCGGGACAGGGTTACATTTT. Its protein product is CASSYGTGTGLHF.

The V call is TRBV10-2, the J call TRBJ1-6, with D perhaps matching TRBD1 (5 bases). CDR3 length: 16 residues. Trimming pared 8 bases from V and 0 bases from J, leaving 14 bases between. From germline, CDR1 is WSHSY and CDR2 SAAADI. The CDR3 reads CASRGAGDSYNSPLHF. CDR3 DNA: TGCGCCAGCCGAGGGGCGGGGGACTCCTATAATTCACCCCTCCACTTT.

This clone was picked up one time. The genes are TRBV2 and TRBJ2-1, with TRBD2 identical over 14 bases. Trimming at V came to 3 bases and at J to 9 bases, leaving 7 bases not matched to a gene. Germline assignment: CDR1 SNHLY and CDR2 FYNNEI. The CDR3 is 16 residues long. DNA for the CDR3: TGTGCCAGCAGTGACGGGACTAGCGGGAGTTGGGGTGAGCAGTTCTTC. It translates to CASSDGTSGSWGEQFF.

V is TRBV6-1 and J is TRBJ1-1; D is ambiguous. The CDR3 has 15 amino acids. V dropped 1 base and J dropped 5 bases, with 14 bases sitting between them. Per germline, CDR1 MNHNS and CDR2 SASEGT. The CDR3 spells CASSEGRVPWTEAFF. Written as DNA, the CDR3 is TGTGCCAGCAGTGAAGGCCGCGTCCCGTGGACTGAAGCTTTCTTT.